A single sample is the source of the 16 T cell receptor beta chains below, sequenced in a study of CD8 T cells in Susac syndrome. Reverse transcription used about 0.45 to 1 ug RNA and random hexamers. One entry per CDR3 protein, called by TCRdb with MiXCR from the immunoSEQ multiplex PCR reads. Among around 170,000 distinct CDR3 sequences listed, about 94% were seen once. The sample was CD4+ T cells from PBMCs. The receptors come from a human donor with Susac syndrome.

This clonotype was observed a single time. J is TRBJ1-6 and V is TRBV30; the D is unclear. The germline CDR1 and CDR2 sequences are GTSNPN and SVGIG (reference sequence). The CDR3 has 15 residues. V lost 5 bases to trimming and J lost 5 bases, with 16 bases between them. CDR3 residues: CAWGLGTRDNSPLHF. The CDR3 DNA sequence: TGTGCCTGGGGTCTTGGAACGAGGGATAATTCACCCCTCCACTTT.

The CDR3 loop reads CSARGGPGGYTF. CDR3 bases: TGCAGTGCCCGGGGGGGCCCGGGTGGCTACACCTTC. This chain uses TRBV20-1 with TRBJ1-2; tentative D call: TRBD1 (6 bases). The CDR3 spans 12 residues. Trimming took 6 bases from V and 7 from J, leaving 15 bases between them. CDR1 and CDR2 from the germline V gene are DFQATT and SNEGSKA (reference sequence).

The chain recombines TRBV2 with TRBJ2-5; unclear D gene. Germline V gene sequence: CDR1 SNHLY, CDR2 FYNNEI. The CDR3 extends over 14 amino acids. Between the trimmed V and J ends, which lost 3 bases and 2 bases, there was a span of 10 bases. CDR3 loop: CASSDVSKQETQYF. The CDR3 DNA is TGTGCCAGCAGTGACGTTAGCAAACAAGAGACCCAGTACTTC.

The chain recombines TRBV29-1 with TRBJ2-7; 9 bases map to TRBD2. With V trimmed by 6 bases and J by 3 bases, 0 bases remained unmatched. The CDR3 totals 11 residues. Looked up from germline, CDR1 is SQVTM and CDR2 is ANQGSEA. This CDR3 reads CSVRGGYEQYF. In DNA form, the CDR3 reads TGCAGCGTGCGGGGGGGCTACGAGCAGTACTTC.

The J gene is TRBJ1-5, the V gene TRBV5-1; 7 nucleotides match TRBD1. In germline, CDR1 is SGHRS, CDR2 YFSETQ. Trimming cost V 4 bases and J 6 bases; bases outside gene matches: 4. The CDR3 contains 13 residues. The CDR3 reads CASSIQGGQPQHF. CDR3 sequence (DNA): TGCGCCAGCAGCATTCAGGGGGGTCAGCCCCAGCATTTT.

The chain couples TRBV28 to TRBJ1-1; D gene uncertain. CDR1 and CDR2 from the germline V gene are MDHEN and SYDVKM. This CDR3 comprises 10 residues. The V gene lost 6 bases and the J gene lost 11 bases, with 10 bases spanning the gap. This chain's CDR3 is CASSETRAFF. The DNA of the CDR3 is TGTGCCAGCAGCGAAACTCGGGCTTTCTTT.

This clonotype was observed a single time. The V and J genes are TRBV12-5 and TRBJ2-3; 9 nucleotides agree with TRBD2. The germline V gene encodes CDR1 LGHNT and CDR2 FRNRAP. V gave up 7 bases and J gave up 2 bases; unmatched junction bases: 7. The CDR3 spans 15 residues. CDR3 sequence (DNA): TGTGCTAGTGTGCGGGGGGGGACCCACACAGATACGCAGTATTTT. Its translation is CASVRGGTHTDTQYF. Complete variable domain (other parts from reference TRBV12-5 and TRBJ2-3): DARVTQTPRHKVTEMGQEVTMRCQPILGHNTVFWYRQTMMQGLELLAYFRNRAPLDDSGMPKDRFSAEMPDATLATLKIQPSEPRDSAVYFCASVRGGTHTDTQYFGPGTRLTVL.

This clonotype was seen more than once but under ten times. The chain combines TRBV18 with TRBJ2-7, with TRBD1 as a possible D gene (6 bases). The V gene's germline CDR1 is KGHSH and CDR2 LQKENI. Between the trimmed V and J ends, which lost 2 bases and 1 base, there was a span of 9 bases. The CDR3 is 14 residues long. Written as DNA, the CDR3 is TGTGCCAGCTCACCAAAGGGACATTCCTACGAGCAGTACTTC. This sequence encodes CASSPKGHSYEQYF.

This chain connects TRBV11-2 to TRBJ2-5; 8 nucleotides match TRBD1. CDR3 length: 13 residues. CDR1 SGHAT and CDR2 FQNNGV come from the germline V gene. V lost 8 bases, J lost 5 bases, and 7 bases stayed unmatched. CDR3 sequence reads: CASQQGVEETQYF. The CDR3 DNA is TGTGCCAGCCAACAGGGGGTTGAGGAGACCCAGTACTTC.

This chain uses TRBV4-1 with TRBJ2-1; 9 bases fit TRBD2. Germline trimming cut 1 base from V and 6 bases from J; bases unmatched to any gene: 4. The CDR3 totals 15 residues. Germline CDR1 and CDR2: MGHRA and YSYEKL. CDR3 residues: CASSQGRGGINEQFF. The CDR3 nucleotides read TGCGCCAGCAGCCAAGGGCGGGGGGGCATCAATGAGCAGTTCTTC.

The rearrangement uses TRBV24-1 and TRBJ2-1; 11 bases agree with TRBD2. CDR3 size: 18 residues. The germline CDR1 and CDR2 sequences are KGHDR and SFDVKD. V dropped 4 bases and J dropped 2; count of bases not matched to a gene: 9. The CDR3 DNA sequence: TGTGCCACCAGTGACACCTTTACTAGCGGGGGAACCTACAATGAGCAGTTCTTC. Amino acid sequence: CATSDTFTSGGTYNEQFF.

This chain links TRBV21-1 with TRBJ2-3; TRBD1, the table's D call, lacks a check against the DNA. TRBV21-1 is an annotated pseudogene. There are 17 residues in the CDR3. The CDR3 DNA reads TGTGCCAGCAGCAACCCCGAGGGGACGGTTATCACAGATACGCAGTATTTT. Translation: CASSNPEGTVITDTQYF.

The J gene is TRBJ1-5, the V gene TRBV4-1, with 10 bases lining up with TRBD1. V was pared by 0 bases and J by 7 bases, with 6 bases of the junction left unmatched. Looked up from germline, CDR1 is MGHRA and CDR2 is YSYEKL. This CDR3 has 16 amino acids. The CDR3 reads CASSQEGQGQGQPQHF. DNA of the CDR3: TGCGCCAGCAGCCAAGAGGGACAGGGGCAAGGGCAGCCCCAGCATTTT.

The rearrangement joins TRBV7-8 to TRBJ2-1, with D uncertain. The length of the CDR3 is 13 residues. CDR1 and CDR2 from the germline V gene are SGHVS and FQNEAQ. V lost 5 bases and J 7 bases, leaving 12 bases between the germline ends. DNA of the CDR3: TGTGCCAGCAGCCCGGAATGGGATAATGAGCAGTTCTTC. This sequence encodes CASSPEWDNEQFF.

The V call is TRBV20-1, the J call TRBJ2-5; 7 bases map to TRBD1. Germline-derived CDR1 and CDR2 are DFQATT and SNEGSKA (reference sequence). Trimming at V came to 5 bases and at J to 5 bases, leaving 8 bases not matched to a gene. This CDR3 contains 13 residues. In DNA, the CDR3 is TGCAGTGCTGGATCCACAGGGGACGAGACCCAGTACTTC. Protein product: CSAGSTGDETQYF.

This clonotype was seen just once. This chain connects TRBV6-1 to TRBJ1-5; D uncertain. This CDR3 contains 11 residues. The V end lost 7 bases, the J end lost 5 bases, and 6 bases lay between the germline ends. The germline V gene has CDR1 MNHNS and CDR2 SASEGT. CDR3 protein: CASTDDQPQHF. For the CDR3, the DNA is TGTGCCAGCACTGATGATCAGCCCCAGCATTTT.